The T cell receptor (beta chain) under discussion was sequenced for a study of blood T cell repertoires in COVID-19. Across the study: Researchers got acute and convalescent COVID-19 samples from the United States, Italy and Spain. From T cells, B-cell-depleted T cells, or PBMCs came the material, which was cDNA or gDNA.

The authors' processing: Amplification with reference gene primers provided the estimates of nucleated cell counts. Using immunoSEQ multiplex PCR, the repertoire was profiled, and TCRdb retains in-frame clones only, with some absent. Clone size and V and J calls were adopted from that table, with D and trimming inferred from the DNA. This table has 120,000 or so clones, 65% to 90% appearing once. Germline V gives CDR1 MNHEY, CDR2 SVGAGI. V trimming: 0 bases; J trimming: 2 bases; junction bases outside the gene matches: 4. The length of the CDR3 is 16 residues. The TCR comes from a woman aged 80 or older with acute or convalescent COVID-19. The sample consisted of peripheral blood. V is TRBV6-5 and J is TRBJ1-2; 9 bases align to TRBD1. This CDR3 reads CASSYSSGTGNYGYTF. CDR3 coding DNA: TGTGCCAGCAGTTACTCGTCCGGGACAGGGAACTATGGCTACACCTTC.